A single sample is the source of the 3 T cell receptor beta chains below, sequenced in a study of blood T cell repertoires in COVID-19. Measured with immunoSEQ multiplex PCR; TCRdb has only the in-frame clones, and not every one. The sample lists some 160,000 clones, about four fifths occurring once. The sample taken for sequencing was peripheral blood. The receptor set was obtained from a man aged 65 to 85 with active or convalescent COVID-19.

The chain has TRBV2 and TRBJ1-4; 10 bases line up with TRBD1. Germline V gene data show CDR1 as SNHLY and CDR2 as FYNNEI. V lost 6 bases, J lost 3 bases, and 16 bases stayed unmatched. The CDR3 runs 19 residues. The CDR3 protein is CASRNRDRGSSVSNEKLFF. CDR3 coding DNA: TGTGCCAGCAGGAACCGGGACAGGGGTTCATCAGTGTCTAATGAAAAACTGTTTTTT.

This clone has a handful of counts. This chain joins TRBV30 and TRBJ2-6, with 12 bases matching TRBD2. This CDR3 comprises 17 residues. V shed 3 bases, J shed 4 bases, and the junction held 7 bases outside the gene matches. Germline V gene data show CDR1 as GTSNPN and CDR2 as SVGIG (reference sequence). The CDR3 reads CAWRMTSGRDGANVLTF. The CDR3 nucleotides are TGTGCCTGGAGGATGACTAGCGGGAGAGACGGGGCCAACGTCCTGACTTTC.

This rearrangement joins TRBV20-1 to TRBJ2-7; 8 bases match TRBD1. The junction had 3 bases not matched to a gene; V was cut back by 6 bases and J by 5 bases. Germline loops: CDR1 DFQATT, CDR2 SNEGSKA (reference sequence). The CDR3 consists of 11 residues. The CDR3 here is CSARTGNEQYF. For the CDR3, the DNA is TGCAGTGCACGGACAGGGAACGAGCAGTACTTC.